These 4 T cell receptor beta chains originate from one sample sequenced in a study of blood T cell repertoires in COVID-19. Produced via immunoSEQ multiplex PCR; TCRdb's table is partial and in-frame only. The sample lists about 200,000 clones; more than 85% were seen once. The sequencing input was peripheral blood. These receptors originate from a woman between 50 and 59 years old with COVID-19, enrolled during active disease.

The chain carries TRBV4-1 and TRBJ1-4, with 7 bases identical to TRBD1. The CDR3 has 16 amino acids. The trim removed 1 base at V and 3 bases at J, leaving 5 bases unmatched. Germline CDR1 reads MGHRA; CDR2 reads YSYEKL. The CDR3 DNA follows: TGCGCCAGCAGCCAAGGCCTGGGACAGCCTAATGAAAAACTGTTTTTT. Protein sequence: CASSQGLGQPNEKLFF.

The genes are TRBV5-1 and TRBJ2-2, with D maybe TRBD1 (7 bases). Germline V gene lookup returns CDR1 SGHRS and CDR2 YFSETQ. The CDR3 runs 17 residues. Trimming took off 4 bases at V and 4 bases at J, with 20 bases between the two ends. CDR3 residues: CASSTAYRGGSTGELFF. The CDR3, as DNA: TGCGCCAGCAGCACCGCCTACAGGGGAGGAAGCACCGGGGAGCTGTTTTTT.

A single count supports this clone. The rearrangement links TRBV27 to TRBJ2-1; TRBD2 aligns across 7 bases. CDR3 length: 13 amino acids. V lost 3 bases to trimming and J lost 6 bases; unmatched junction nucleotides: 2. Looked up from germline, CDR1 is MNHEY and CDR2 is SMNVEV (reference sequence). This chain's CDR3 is CASSFGGGNEQFF. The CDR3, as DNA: TGTGCCAGCAGTTTTGGGGGGGGCAATGAGCAGTTCTTC.

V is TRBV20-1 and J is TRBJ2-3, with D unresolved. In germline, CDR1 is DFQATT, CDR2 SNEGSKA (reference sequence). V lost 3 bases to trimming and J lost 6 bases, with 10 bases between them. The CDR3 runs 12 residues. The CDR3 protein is CSASPSMDTQYF. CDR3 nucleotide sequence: TGCAGTGCTAGTCCTAGTATGGATACGCAGTATTTT.